Sequencing of this TCR beta chain was carried out in a study of shared clonotypes between healthy human individuals. This table comes from immunoSEQ multiplex PCR, and its TCRdb copy is limited to in-frame clones, with some not included. Here the sample spans 450,000 to 600,000 clones, 79% being singletons. The CDR3 runs to 13 residues. The germline V gene has CDR1 SGHAT and CDR2 FQDESV (reference sequence). V was trimmed by 8 bases and J by 5 bases, leaving 13 bases between them. The receptor's source is a woman aged 40 to 50 in good health. Some clones in this sample may be carry-over from other donors' samples. The rearrangement joins TRBV11-1 to TRBJ2-1; a possible D gene is TRBD1 (6 bases). The sequenced sample was PBMCs. CDR3 loop: CASEGTHNNEQFF. The CDR3 DNA reads as TGTGCCAGCGAGGGGACACATAACAATGAGCAGTTCTTC.